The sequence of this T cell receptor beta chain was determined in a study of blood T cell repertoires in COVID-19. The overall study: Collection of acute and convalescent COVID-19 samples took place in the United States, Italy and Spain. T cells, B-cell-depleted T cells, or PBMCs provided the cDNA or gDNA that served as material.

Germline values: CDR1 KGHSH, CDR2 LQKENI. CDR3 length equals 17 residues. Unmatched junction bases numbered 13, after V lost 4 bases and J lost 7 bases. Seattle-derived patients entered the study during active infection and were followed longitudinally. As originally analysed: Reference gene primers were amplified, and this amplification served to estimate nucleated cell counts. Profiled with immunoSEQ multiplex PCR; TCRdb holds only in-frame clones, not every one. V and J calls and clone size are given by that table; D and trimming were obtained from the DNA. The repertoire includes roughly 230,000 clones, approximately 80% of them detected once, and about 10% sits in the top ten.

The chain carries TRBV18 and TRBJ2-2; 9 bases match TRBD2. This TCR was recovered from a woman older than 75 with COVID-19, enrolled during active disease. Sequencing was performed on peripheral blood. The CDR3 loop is CASSRASGAPGNGELFF. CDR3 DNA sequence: TGTGCCAGCTCACGGGCTAGCGGGGCCCCCGGTAACGGGGAGCTGTTTTTT.